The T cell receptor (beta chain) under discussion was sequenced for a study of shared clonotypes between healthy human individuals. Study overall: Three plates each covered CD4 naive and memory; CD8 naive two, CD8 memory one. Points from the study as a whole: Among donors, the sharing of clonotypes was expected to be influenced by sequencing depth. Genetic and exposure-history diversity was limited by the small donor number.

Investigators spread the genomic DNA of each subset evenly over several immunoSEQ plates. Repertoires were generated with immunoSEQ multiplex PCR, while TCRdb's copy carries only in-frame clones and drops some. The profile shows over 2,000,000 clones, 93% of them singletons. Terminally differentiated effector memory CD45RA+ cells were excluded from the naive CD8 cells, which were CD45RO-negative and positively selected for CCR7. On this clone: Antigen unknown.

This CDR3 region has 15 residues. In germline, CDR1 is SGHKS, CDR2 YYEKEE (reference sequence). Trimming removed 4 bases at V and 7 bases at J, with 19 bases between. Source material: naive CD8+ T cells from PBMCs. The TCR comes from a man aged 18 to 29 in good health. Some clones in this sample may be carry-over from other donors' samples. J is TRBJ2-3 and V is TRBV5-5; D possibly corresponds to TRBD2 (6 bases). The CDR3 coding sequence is TGTGCCAGCAGCCCTCCGGGACTGCGGGGAAATACGCAGTATTTT. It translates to CASSPPGLRGNTQYF.